This T cell receptor beta chain was sequenced in a study of cytomegalovirus exposure and HLA in healthy donors. Study results and caveats: It was reported that the classifier diagnosed cytomegalovirus status with high specificity and sensitivity in both the original and validation cohorts. Presence/absence analyses assumed roughly uniform sequencing depth across donors, which may not hold.

The PCR employed 60 Vbeta primers together with 13 Jbeta primers. Only in-frame clones appear in the TCRdb table, and some are missing; sequencing was by immunoSEQ multiplex PCR. Of about 130,000 clones listed, about two thirds are singletons. This clone has just one count. Its target is not known. CDR1 is MGHRA and CDR2 is YSYEKL in the germline V gene. CDR3 length: 18 amino acids. The V and J ends lost 1 base and 4 bases, in that order; junction bases with no gene match: 11. The receptor comes from a man in his forties in good health and CMV-seropositive. J is TRBJ2-5 and V is TRBV4-1, with 11 bases matching TRBD1. The sequencing sample was made of PBMCs. The chain's CDR3 is CASSQVSPGQGVPETQYF. The CDR3 nucleotides read TGCGCCAGCAGCCAAGTTTCACCGGGACAGGGGGTTCCAGAGACCCAGTACTTC.